This TCR beta chain was documented in a study of patients and donors after allogeneic stem cell transplantation. V lost 6 bases and J 0 bases, leaving 18 bases between the germline ends. The CDR3 covers 15 residues. CDR1 is SQVTM and CDR2 is ANQGSEA in the germline V gene. TCRdb fed the RT-PCR reads into MiXCR, producing one record per CDR3 protein. The data show fewer than 75,000 distinct CDR3 sequences, more than 25% seen once. The sample consisted of blood, either unsorted or a sorted T cell fraction (not recorded which). J is TRBJ2-7 and V is TRBV29-1; the D gene is possibly TRBD1 (6 bases). The receptor comes from a human donor who was either an allogeneic HSCT recipient or a stem cell or donor lymphocyte infusion donor (not recorded which). It is not recorded whose cells these are; they may come from a transplant donor. The CDR3 here is CSVGSNRVSSYEQYF. The CDR3, as DNA: TGCAGCGTGGGAAGTAACAGGGTTAGCTCCTACGAGCAGTACTTC.